Listed below are T cell receptor beta chains from one sample, sequenced in a study of spatial heterogeneity in lung cancer. MiXCR, run by TCRdb on the 5' RACE reads, gives a single entry per CDR3 protein. The table includes 7,500 to 10,000 distinct CDR3 sequences, roughly 13% detected once. Sequencing was performed on lung tumor tissue, taken at surgery. These receptors were obtained from a male donor with early-stage non-small cell lung cancer. Both conserved end residues are part of each CDR3. A D gene is named only where the DNA matches it firmly. Clone sizes are given selectively: once, few, many, or a class where the clone is expanded.

V gene: TRBV5-1
clone size: -
J gene: TRBJ1-3
D gene: -
CDR3 protein: CASRTTVNSGNTIYF
CDR3 DNA: TGCGCCAGCAGGACGACAGTTAACTCTGGAAACACCATATATTTT

V gene: TRBV3-1
clone size: many
J gene: TRBJ1-6
D gene: -
CDR3 protein: CASSRRTNSPLHF
CDR3 DNA: TGTGCCAGCAGCCGCCGTACGAATTCACCCCTCCACTTT

V gene: TRBV5-1
clone size: -
J gene: TRBJ1-1
D gene: -
CDR3 protein: CASSLGTGMNTEAFF
CDR3 DNA: TGCGCCAGCAGCTTGGGAACAGGAATGAACACTGAAGCTTTCTTT

V gene: TRBV3-1
clone size: medium-sized
J gene: TRBJ2-7
D gene: -
CDR3 protein: CASSHEQSATYEQYF
CDR3 DNA: TGTGCCAGCAGCCATGAACAATCAGCAACCTACGAGCAGTACTTC

V gene: TRBV5-1
clone size: many
J gene: TRBJ2-1
D gene: -
CDR3 protein: CASRFDLDEQFF
CDR3 DNA: TGCGCCAGCAGGTTCGATTTGGATGAGCAGTTCTTC

V gene: TRBV3-1
clone size: many
J gene: TRBJ2-5
D gene: -
CDR3 protein: CASSQGTAETQYF
CDR3 DNA: TGTGCCAGCAGCCAAGGGACAGCGGAGACCCAGTACTTC

V gene: TRBV5-1
clone size: many
J gene: TRBJ2-7
D gene: -
CDR3 protein: CASSLASGGTVSYEQYF
CDR3 DNA: TGCGCCAGCAGCTTGGCGTCTGGGGGCACCGTCTCCTACGAGCAGTACTTC

V gene: TRBV7-9
clone size: medium-sized
J gene: TRBJ1-2
D gene: -
CDR3 protein: CASSRQVPQFGYTF
CDR3 DNA: TGTGCCAGCAGCCGACAGGTTCCGCAGTTTGGCTACACCTTC

V gene: TRBV21-1
clone size: many
J gene: TRBJ1-3
D gene: -
CDR3 protein: CASSKGACSGNTIYF
CDR3 DNA: TGTGCCAGCAGCAAAGGGGCATGCTCTGGAAACACCATATATTTT

V gene: TRBV20-1
clone size: medium-sized
J gene: TRBJ2-3
D gene: -
CDR3 protein: CSARDVTDTQYF
CDR3 DNA: TGCAGTGCTAGAGACGTCACAGATACGCAGTATTTT

V gene: TRBV5-1
clone size: many
J gene: TRBJ2-6
D gene: -
CDR3 protein: CASSLYGLDPTRANVLTF
CDR3 DNA: TGCGCCAGCAGCTTGTATGGATTGGACCCAACTCGGGCCAACGTCCTGACTTTC

V gene: TRBV5-5
clone size: many
J gene: TRBJ2-5
D gene: -
CDR3 protein: CASSFQDQETQYF
CDR3 DNA: TGTGCCAGCAGCTTCCAGGATCAAGAGACCCAGTACTTC

V gene: TRBV27
clone size: many
J gene: TRBJ2-1
D gene: TRBD2
CDR3 protein: CASSLSPSGDYNEQFF
CDR3 DNA: TGTGCCAGCAGTTTAAGCCCTAGCGGGGACTACAATGAGCAGTTCTTC

V gene: TRBV7-2
clone size: medium-sized
J gene: TRBJ2-3
D gene: TRBD1
CDR3 protein: CASSQQGQGSLADTQYF
CDR3 DNA: TGTGCCAGCAGCCAGCAGGGACAGGGCTCTCTCGCAGATACGCAGTATTTT

V gene: TRBV7-8
clone size: -
J gene: TRBJ2-1
D gene: -
CDR3 protein: CASSQVGSYNEQFF
CDR3 DNA: TGTGCCAGCAGTCAAGTAGGCTCCTACAATGAGCAGTTCTTC

V gene: TRBV4-3
clone size: many
J gene: TRBJ2-2
D gene: -
CDR3 protein: CASSQAKGLGTGELFF
CDR3 DNA: TGCGCCAGCAGCCAAGCGAAGGGACTGGGTACCGGGGAGCTGTTTTTT

V gene: TRBV7-8
clone size: many
J gene: TRBJ1-1
D gene: TRBD1
CDR3 protein: CASSLGTGAEAFF
CDR3 DNA: TGTGCCAGCAGCCTGGGGACAGGGGCGGAGGCTTTCTTT

V gene: TRBV6-6
clone size: -
J gene: TRBJ2-3
D gene: TRBD2
CDR3 protein: CASSYSGKLDTQYF
CDR3 DNA: TGTGCCAGCAGTTACAGCGGGAAACTAGATACGCAGTATTTT

V gene: TRBV28
clone size: many
J gene: TRBJ2-3
D gene: TRBD2
CDR3 protein: CASSVAGAKDTQYF
CDR3 DNA: TGTGCCAGCAGTGTAGCGGGAGCAAAAGATACGCAGTATTTT

V gene: TRBV5-6
clone size: many
J gene: TRBJ2-3
D gene: TRBD2
CDR3 protein: CASSLGTSGITDTQYF
CDR3 DNA: TGTGCCAGCAGCTTGGGGACTAGCGGGATAACAGATACGCAGTATTTT

V gene: TRBV11-2
clone size: many
J gene: TRBJ2-5
D gene: TRBD2
CDR3 protein: CASSSLAGQETQYF
CDR3 DNA: TGTGCCAGCAGCAGCCTAGCGGGACAAGAGACCCAGTACTTC

V gene: TRBV2
clone size: medium-sized
J gene: TRBJ2-7
D gene: TRBD2
CDR3 protein: CASSLGLAGTGYEQYF
CDR3 DNA: TGTGCCAGCAGTCTGGGACTAGCGGGGACTGGCTACGAGCAGTACTTC

V gene: TRBV20-1
clone size: many
J gene: TRBJ2-5
D gene: -
CDR3 protein: CSAFSAEGTQYF
CDR3 DNA: TGCAGTGCTTTCTCGGCCGAGGGGACCCAGTACTTC

V gene: TRBV7-9
clone size: many
J gene: TRBJ2-7
D gene: -
CDR3 protein: CASSLDAPPYEQYF
CDR3 DNA: TGTGCCAGCAGTCTAGACGCTCCCCCCTACGAGCAGTACTTC

V gene: TRBV9
clone size: many
J gene: TRBJ2-1
D gene: -
CDR3 protein: CASSVQSSNGEQFF
CDR3 DNA: TGTGCCAGCAGCGTACAGTCCAGTAATGGTGAGCAGTTCTTC

V gene: TRBV12-3/TRBV12-4
clone size: many
J gene: TRBJ2-2
D gene: -
CDR3 protein: CASTPLIVTGELFF
CDR3 DNA: TGTGCCAGCACCCCGCTAATAGTCACCGGGGAGCTGTTTTTT

V gene: TRBV18
clone size: -
J gene: TRBJ1-5
D gene: TRBD1
CDR3 protein: CASSPETGGFQPQHF
CDR3 DNA: TGTGCCAGCTCACCAGAGACAGGGGGCTTTCAGCCCCAGCATTTT

V gene: TRBV27
clone size: medium-sized
J gene: TRBJ2-1
D gene: -
CDR3 protein: CASSTGRTNEQFF
CDR3 DNA: TGTGCCAGCAGTACCGGCAGGACGAATGAGCAGTTCTTC

V gene: TRBV5-1
clone size: many
J gene: TRBJ2-1
D gene: TRBD1
CDR3 protein: CASSLDVGTGGLRSSYNEQFF
CDR3 DNA: TGCGCCAGCAGCTTGGATGTCGGGACAGGGGGCCTGAGGAGCTCCTACAATGAGCAGTTCTTC

V gene: TRBV20-1
clone size: large
J gene: TRBJ1-5
D gene: -
CDR3 protein: CSARVQGDQPQHF
CDR3 DNA: TGCAGTGCTAGAGTTCAGGGCGATCAGCCCCAGCATTTT

V gene: TRBV6-1
clone size: many
J gene: TRBJ2-3
D gene: TRBD2
CDR3 protein: CASISGGRSTDTQYF
CDR3 DNA: TGTGCCAGCATCTCGGGAGGCCGGAGCACAGATACGCAGTATTTT

V gene: TRBV12-3/TRBV12-4
clone size: many
J gene: TRBJ2-1
D gene: -
CDR3 protein: CASSLAGVTEQFF
CDR3 DNA: TGTGCCAGCAGTTTAGCAGGGGTAACTGAGCAGTTCTTC

V gene: TRBV11-2
clone size: medium-sized
J gene: TRBJ2-7
D gene: TRBD2
CDR3 protein: CASSSKSSGRAHEQYF
CDR3 DNA: TGTGCCAGCAGCTCCAAATCTAGCGGGAGGGCCCACGAGCAGTACTTC

V gene: TRBV9
clone size: medium-sized
J gene: TRBJ2-7
D gene: -
CDR3 protein: CASSAESTNRYEQYF
CDR3 DNA: TGTGCCAGCAGCGCCGAGAGTACAAACCGCTACGAGCAGTACTTC

V gene: TRBV7-9
clone size: medium-sized
J gene: TRBJ2-1
D gene: -
CDR3 protein: CASSLISNEQFF
CDR3 DNA: TGTGCCAGCAGCTTAATCAGCAATGAGCAGTTCTTC

V gene: TRBV6-2/TRBV6-3
clone size: many
J gene: TRBJ2-1
D gene: -
CDR3 protein: CASSRTTRGNEQFF
CDR3 DNA: TGTGCCAGCAGCAGGACGACACGGGGCAATGAGCAGTTCTTC

V gene: TRBV29-1
clone size: many
J gene: TRBJ2-7
D gene: -
CDR3 protein: CSVEGAPQGPYEQYF
CDR3 DNA: TGCAGCGTTGAAGGTGCCCCGCAGGGACCCTACGAGCAGTACTTC

V gene: TRBV7-8
clone size: many
J gene: TRBJ1-4
D gene: -
CDR3 protein: CASSLADGLIREKLFF
CDR3 DNA: TGTGCCAGCAGCTTAGCGGACGGACTAATTCGGGAAAAACTGTTTTTT

V gene: TRBV10-3
clone size: medium-sized
J gene: TRBJ2-7
D gene: -
CDR3 protein: CAIMDQNSYEQYF
CDR3 DNA: TGTGCCATCATGGACCAAAATTCCTACGAGCAGTACTTC

V gene: TRBV11-2
clone size: medium-sized
J gene: TRBJ2-1
D gene: TRBD2
CDR3 protein: CASSFWTSGSSAEQFF
CDR3 DNA: TGTGCCAGCAGCTTTTGGACTAGCGGGAGTTCGGCTGAGCAGTTCTTC

V gene: TRBV7-2
clone size: hyperexpanded
J gene: TRBJ2-3
D gene: TRBD2
CDR3 protein: CASSWASGSTPDTQYF
CDR3 DNA: TGTGCCAGCAGCTGGGCTAGCGGGAGTACACCAGATACGCAGTATTTT

V gene: TRBV7-2
clone size: once
J gene: TRBJ2-5
D gene: TRBD2
CDR3 protein: CASSLVRGGQETQYF
CDR3 DNA: TGTGCCAGCAGCTTAGTACGGGGGGGCCAAGAGACCCAGTACTTC

V gene: TRBV7-9
clone size: many
J gene: TRBJ2-1
D gene: -
CDR3 protein: CASSPRLASYNEQFF
CDR3 DNA: TGTGCCAGCAGCCCCCGTCTAGCTTCCTACAATGAGCAGTTCTTC

V gene: TRBV12-3/TRBV12-4
clone size: many
J gene: TRBJ1-6
D gene: -
CDR3 protein: CASSFGGGRGAVSPLHF
CDR3 DNA: TGTGCCAGCAGTTTCGGCGGTGGGAGGGGGGCCGTCTCACCCCTCCACTTT

V gene: TRBV20-1
clone size: many
J gene: TRBJ2-7
D gene: -
CDR3 protein: CSARAPTLWGSGYEQYF
CDR3 DNA: TGCAGTGCTAGAGCTCCTACCCTTTGGGGGAGTGGCTACGAGCAGTACTTC

V gene: TRBV20-1
clone size: many
J gene: TRBJ2-5
D gene: TRBD2
CDR3 protein: CSARDFRLAGVLETQYF
CDR3 DNA: TGCAGTGCTAGAGATTTTCGTCTAGCGGGCGTTTTAGAGACCCAGTACTTC

V gene: TRBV20-1
clone size: many
J gene: TRBJ2-1
D gene: TRBD1
CDR3 protein: CSARRTGGFTYNEQFF
CDR3 DNA: TGCAGTGCCCGCAGGACAGGGGGCTTCACCTACAATGAGCAGTTCTTC

V gene: TRBV12-3/TRBV12-4
clone size: many
J gene: TRBJ1-4
D gene: -
CDR3 protein: CASSFTTNEKLFF
CDR3 DNA: TGTGCCAGCAGTTTTACTACTAATGAAAAACTGTTTTTT

V gene: TRBV6-6
clone size: many
J gene: TRBJ2-1
D gene: -
CDR3 protein: CASSSPNNEQFF
CDR3 DNA: TGTGCCAGCAGTTCCCCCAACAATGAGCAGTTCTTC

V gene: TRBV12-3/TRBV12-4
clone size: medium-sized
J gene: TRBJ2-2
D gene: TRBD1
CDR3 protein: CASSTGQGKTGELFF
CDR3 DNA: TGTGCCAGCAGTACGGGACAGGGAAAGACCGGGGAGCTGTTTTTT

V gene: TRBV4-1
clone size: many
J gene: TRBJ2-1
D gene: -
CDR3 protein: CASIGVYPYNEQFF
CDR3 DNA: TGCGCCAGCATTGGGGTGTACCCTTACAATGAGCAGTTCTTC

V gene: TRBV20-1
clone size: many
J gene: TRBJ2-3
D gene: TRBD2
CDR3 protein: CSASSGTSGTSGTDTQYF
CDR3 DNA: TGCAGTGCTTCCTCCGGGACTAGCGGGACTTCTGGCACAGATACGCAGTATTTT

V gene: TRBV6-6
clone size: many
J gene: TRBJ1-4
D gene: -
CDR3 protein: CASSPSGGGATNEKLFF
CDR3 DNA: TGTGCCAGCAGTCCTTCGGGGGGTGGAGCAACTAATGAAAAACTGTTTTTT

V gene: TRBV9
clone size: medium-sized
J gene: TRBJ1-1
D gene: TRBD1
CDR3 protein: CASSLPEGAGNGNTEAFF
CDR3 DNA: TGTGCCAGCAGCCTACCAGAGGGGGCAGGGAACGGGAACACTGAAGCTTTCTTT

V gene: TRBV5-8
clone size: many
J gene: TRBJ2-7
D gene: -
CDR3 protein: CASSFGQEDEQYF
CDR3 DNA: TGTGCCAGCAGCTTTGGCCAGGAGGACGAGCAGTACTTC

V gene: TRBV7-2
clone size: many
J gene: TRBJ2-1
D gene: -
CDR3 protein: CASSLGQGSGLNEQFF
CDR3 DNA: TGTGCCAGCAGCTTAGGTCAGGGTAGCGGTCTCAATGAGCAGTTCTTC

V gene: TRBV29-1
clone size: medium-sized
J gene: TRBJ1-2
D gene: TRBD1
CDR3 protein: CSVHQGQKGYGYTF
CDR3 DNA: TGCAGCGTTCACCAGGGACAGAAGGGCTATGGCTACACCTTC